The clone carrying this T cell receptor beta chain showed up many times. The target antigen is unknown. This sample is part of a study of T cells after yellow fever vaccination. Study outcomes and limitations: Primary-vaccination clones mostly resurfaced post-booster (96% CD4, roughly 87% CD8). Some clonotypes were seen in both the CD4 and the CD8 compartments. These made up a small share and likely arose from convergent recombination. When the response was secondary, it was weaker but reached its peak faster, day 5 versus 15.

5'RACE template switching produced TCR cDNA carrying a universal primer site and UMIs. TCRdb re-derived calls from the 5' RACE reads in MiXCR, one entry per CDR3 protein. The sample lists some 320,000 distinct CDR3 sequences; 4% to 5.5% were seen once. The sequence was obtained from a man aged 18 to 29 who received the YFV17D yellow fever vaccine. The source was PBMCs, collected 15 days after the yellow fever booster vaccination.

CDR3 nucleotide sequence: TGTGCCAGCAGCTTGGCCCGAAACACCGGGGAGCTGTTTTTT. Its protein is CASSLARNTGELFF. This chain uses TRBV5-4 with TRBJ2-2; D is ambiguous. V was clipped by 0 bases and J by 2 bases, with 5 bases between them. This CDR3 has 14 amino acids. The germline V gene encodes CDR1 SGHNT and CDR2 YYREEE (reference sequence).